The TCR beta chain described here comes from a study of shared clonotypes between healthy human individuals. Findings and limits, study-wide: A limitation of the genetic and exposure-history diversity represented arose from few donors.

CDR3 length: 16 amino acids. The germline gives CDR1 SGDLS, CDR2 YYNGEE. After removal of 0 bases from V and 0 bases from J, the junction contained 2 bases not matched to a gene. The authors ran the assay at deep level. Over several immunoSEQ plates, each subset's genomic DNA was distributed in even portions. The data were produced by immunoSEQ multiplex PCR, yet TCRdb's version contains in-frame clones alone and is incomplete. The sample lists approximately 460,000 clones, approximately 71% occurring once. About this clone: Its antigen is unidentified.

The chain joins TRBV9 to TRBJ1-3; 8 bases are a match to TRBD1. The sequencing sample was made of PBMCs. This clonotype was sampled from a woman aged 35 to 49 in good health. Some clones in this sample may be carry-over from other donors' samples. DNA for the CDR3: TGTGCCAGCAGCGTAGCCACAGGGGGCTCTGGAAACACCATATATTTT. Its protein product is CASSVATGGSGNTIYF.